This TCR beta chain was profiled in a study of T cells after yellow fever vaccination. General study results and limits: Subsequent booster samples again held most clones from primary vaccination (around 96% CD4, nearly 90% CD8). A small proportion of clonotypes was detected in both the CD4 and CD8 compartments. The secondary response peaked faster, at day 5 versus 15, but was weaker.

Germline CDR1 reads MNHNS; CDR2 reads SASEGT. The CDR3 extends over 16 amino acids. Trimming removed 4 bases from V and 4 bases from J, with 18 bases in between. MiXCR was run by TCRdb on the 5' RACE reads, yielding one entry per CDR3 protein. The data show over 65,000 distinct CDR3 sequences, roughly 14% seen once. This TCR was sampled from a man between 18 and 35 years old who received the YFV17D yellow fever vaccine. The input for sequencing was CD8+ T cells not binding an NS4B(214-222) dextramer, sorted from PBMCs, taken roughly 20 days after the first yellow fever vaccination. The chain is built from TRBV6-1 and TRBJ2-3; tentative D call: TRBD2 (6 bases). Here the CDR3 DNA reads TGTGCCAGCAGTGTTTTGTGGGGGGAAGTAGCAGATACGCAGTATTTT. Amino acids: CASSVLWGEVADTQYF.